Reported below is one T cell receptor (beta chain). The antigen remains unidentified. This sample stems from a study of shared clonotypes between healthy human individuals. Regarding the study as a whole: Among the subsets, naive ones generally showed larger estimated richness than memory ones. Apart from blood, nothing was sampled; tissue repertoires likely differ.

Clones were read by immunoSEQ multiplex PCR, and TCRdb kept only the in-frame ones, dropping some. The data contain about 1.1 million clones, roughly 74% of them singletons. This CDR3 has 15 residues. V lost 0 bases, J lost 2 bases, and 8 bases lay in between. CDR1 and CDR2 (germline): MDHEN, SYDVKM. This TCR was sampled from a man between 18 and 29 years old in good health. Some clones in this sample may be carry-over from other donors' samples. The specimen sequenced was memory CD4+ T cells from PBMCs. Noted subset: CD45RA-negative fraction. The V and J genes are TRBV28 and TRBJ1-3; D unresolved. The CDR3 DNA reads TGTGCCAGCAGTTTATGGAGGCGTGCTGGAAACACCATATATTTT. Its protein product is CASSLWRRAGNTIYF.